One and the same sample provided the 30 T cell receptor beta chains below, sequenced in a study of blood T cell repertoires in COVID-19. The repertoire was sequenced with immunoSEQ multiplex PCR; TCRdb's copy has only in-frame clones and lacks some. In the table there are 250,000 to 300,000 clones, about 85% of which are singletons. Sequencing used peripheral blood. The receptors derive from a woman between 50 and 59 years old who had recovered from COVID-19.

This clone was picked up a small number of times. The CDR3 region has the DNA TGTGCCAGTAGTATCGGGATGTGGAGAAATCAGCCCCAGCATTTT. It codes for CASSIGMWRNQPQHF. The rearrangement links TRBV19 to TRBJ1-5; D ambiguous. Germline V lookup: CDR1 LNHDA, CDR2 SQIVND (reference sequence). This CDR3 has 15 amino acids. V was shortened by 3 bases and J by 4 bases, with 13 bases between the two germline ends.

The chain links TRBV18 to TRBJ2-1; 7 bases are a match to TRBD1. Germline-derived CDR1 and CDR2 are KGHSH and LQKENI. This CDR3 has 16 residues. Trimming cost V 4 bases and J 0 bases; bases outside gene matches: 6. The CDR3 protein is CASSLLRDSSYNEQFF. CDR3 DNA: TGTGCCAGCTCACTACTACGGGACAGCTCCTACAATGAGCAGTTCTTC. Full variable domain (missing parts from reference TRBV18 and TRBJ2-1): NAGVMQNPRHLVRRRGQEARLRCSPMKGHSHVYWYRQLPEEGLKFMVYLQKENIIDESGMPKERFSAEFPKEGPSILRIQQVVRGDSAAYFCASSLLRDSSYNEQFFGPGTRLTVL.

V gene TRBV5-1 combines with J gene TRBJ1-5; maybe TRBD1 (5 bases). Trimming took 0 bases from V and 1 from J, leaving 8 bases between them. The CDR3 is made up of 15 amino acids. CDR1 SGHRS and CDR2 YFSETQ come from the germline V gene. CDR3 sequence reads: CASSLAGLSNQPQHF. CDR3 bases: TGCGCCAGCAGCTTGGCAGGGTTGAGCAATCAGCCCCAGCATTTT.

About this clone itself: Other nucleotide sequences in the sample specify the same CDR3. This CDR3 reads CASSSVYEQYF. CDR3 coding DNA: TGTGCCAGCAGCTCCGTGTACGAGCAGTACTTC. The J gene is TRBJ2-7, the V gene TRBV6-5; no firm D call. This CDR3 has 11 amino acids. The V and J ends lost 6 bases and 4 bases respectively, with 7 bases between them. CDR1 MNHEY and CDR2 SVGAGI come from the germline V gene.

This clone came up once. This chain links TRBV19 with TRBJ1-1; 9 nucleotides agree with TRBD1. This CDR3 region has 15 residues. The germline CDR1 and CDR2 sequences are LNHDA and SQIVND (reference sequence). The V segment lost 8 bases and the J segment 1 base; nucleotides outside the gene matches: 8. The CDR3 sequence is CASRWGGQGNTEAFF. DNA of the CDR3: TGTGCCAGTCGCTGGGGGGGACAGGGGAACACTGAAGCTTTCTTT.

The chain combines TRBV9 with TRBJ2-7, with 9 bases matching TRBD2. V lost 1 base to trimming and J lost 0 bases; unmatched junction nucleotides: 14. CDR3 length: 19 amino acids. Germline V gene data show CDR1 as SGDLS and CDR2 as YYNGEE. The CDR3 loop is CASSVCGWWEREASYEQYF. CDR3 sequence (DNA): TGTGCCAGCAGCGTATGTGGGTGGTGGGAGCGGGAGGCCTCCTACGAGCAGTACTTC.

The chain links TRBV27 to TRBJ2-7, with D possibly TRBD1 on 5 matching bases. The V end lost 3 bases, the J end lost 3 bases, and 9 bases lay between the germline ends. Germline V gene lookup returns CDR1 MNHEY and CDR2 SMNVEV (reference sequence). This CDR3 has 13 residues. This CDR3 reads CASSFLGVYEQYF. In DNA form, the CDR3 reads TGTGCCAGCAGTTTTTTAGGGGTCTACGAGCAGTACTTC.

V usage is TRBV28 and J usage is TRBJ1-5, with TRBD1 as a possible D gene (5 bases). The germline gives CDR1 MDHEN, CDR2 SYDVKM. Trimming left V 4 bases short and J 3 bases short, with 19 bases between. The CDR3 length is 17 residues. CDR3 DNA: TGTGCCAGCAGTTCCCATTGGAGCAGGGAAGACAATCAGCCCCAGCATTTT. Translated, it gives CASSSHWSREDNQPQHF.

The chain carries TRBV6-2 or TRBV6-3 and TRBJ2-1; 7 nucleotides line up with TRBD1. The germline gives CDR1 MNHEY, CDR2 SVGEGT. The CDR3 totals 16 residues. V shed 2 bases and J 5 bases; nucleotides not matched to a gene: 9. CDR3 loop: CASSYEVDRYDNEQFF. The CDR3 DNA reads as TGTGCCAGCAGTTACGAGGTGGACAGGTACGACAATGAGCAGTTCTTC.

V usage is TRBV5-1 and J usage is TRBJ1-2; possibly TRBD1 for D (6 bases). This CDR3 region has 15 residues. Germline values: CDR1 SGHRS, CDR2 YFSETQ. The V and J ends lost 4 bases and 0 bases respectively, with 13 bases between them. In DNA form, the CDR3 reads TGCGCCAGCAGCCTGGACAGTACCTCTAACTATGGCTACACCTTC. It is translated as CASSLDSTSNYGYTF.

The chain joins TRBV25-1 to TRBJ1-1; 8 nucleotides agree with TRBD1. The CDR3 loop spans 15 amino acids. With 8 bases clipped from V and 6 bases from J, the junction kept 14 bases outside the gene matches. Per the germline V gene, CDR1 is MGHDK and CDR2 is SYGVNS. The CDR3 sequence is CASRPLTGADPEAFF. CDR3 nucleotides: TGTGCCAGCCGACCTCTGACAGGGGCTGATCCTGAAGCTTTCTTT.

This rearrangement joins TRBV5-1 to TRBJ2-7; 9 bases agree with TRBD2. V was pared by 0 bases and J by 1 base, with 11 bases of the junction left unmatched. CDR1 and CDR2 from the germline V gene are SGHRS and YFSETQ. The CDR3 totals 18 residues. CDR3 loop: CASSLGLAALEVSYEQYF. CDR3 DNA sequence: TGCGCCAGCAGCTTGGGACTAGCGGCTCTGGAGGTTTCCTACGAGCAGTACTTC.

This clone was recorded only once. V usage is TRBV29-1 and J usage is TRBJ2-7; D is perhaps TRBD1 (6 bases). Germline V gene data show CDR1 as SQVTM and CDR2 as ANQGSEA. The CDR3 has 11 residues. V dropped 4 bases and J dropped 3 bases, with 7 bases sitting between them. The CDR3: CSVGQDYEQYF. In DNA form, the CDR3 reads TGCAGCGTTGGACAGGACTACGAGCAGTACTTC.

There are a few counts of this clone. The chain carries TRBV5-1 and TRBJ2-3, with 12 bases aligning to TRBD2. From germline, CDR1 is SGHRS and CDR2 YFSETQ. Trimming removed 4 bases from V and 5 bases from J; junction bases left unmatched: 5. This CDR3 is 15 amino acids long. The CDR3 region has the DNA TGCGCCAGCAGCCGACTAGCGGGGGATAGAGATACGCAGTATTTT. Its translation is CASSRLAGDRDTQYF.

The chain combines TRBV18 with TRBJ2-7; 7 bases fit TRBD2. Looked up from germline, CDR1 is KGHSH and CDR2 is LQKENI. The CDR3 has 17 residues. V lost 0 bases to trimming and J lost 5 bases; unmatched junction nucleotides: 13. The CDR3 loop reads CASSPPLGGASWDEQYF. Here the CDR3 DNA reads TGTGCCAGCTCACCACCGCTGGGAGGGGCTAGTTGGGACGAGCAGTACTTC.

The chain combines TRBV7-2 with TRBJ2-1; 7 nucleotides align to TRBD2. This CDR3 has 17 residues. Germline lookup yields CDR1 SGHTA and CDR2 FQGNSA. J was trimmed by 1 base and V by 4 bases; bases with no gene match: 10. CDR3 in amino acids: CASSSQGPGGSYNEQFF. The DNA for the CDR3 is TGTGCCAGCAGCTCCCAGGGTCCGGGGGGTTCCTACAATGAGCAGTTCTTC.

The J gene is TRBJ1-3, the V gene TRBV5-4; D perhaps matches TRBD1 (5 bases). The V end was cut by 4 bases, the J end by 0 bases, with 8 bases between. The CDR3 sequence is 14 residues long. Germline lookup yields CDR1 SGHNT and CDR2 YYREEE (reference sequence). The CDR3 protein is CASSTRDSGNTIYF. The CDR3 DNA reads TGTGCCAGCAGCACCAGGGACTCTGGAAACACCATATATTTT.

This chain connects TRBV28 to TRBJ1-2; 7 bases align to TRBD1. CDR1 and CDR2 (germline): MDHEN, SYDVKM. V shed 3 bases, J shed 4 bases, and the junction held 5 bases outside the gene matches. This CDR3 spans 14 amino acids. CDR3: CASSLVDRAYGYTF. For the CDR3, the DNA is TGTGCCAGCAGTTTGGTCGACAGGGCCTATGGCTACACCTTC.

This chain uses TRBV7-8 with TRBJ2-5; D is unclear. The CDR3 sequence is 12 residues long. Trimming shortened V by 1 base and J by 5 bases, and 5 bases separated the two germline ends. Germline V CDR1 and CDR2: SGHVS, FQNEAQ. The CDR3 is CASSLGAETQYF. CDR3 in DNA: TGTGCCAGCAGCTTAGGGGCCGAGACCCAGTACTTC.

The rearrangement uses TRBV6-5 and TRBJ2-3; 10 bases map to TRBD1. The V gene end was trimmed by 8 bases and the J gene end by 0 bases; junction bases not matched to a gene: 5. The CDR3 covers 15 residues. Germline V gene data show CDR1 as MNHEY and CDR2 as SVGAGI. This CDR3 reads CASLMDRGSTDTQYF. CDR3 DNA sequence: TGTGCCAGCCTTATGGACAGGGGGAGCACAGATACGCAGTATTTT.

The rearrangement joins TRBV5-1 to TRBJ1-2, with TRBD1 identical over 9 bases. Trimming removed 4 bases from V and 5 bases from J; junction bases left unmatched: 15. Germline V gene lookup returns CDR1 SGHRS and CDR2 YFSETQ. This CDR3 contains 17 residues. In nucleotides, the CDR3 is TGCGCCAGCAGCGGGACGGACAGGGGCCTCGCCGGGTATGGCTACACCTTC. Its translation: CASSGTDRGLAGYGYTF.

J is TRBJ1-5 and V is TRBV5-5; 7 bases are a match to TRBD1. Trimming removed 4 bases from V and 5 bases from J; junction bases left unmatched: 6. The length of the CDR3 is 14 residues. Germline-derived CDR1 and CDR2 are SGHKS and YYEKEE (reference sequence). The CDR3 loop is CASSQGEGHQPQHF. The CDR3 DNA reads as TGTGCCAGCAGCCAGGGGGAAGGTCATCAGCCCCAGCATTTT.

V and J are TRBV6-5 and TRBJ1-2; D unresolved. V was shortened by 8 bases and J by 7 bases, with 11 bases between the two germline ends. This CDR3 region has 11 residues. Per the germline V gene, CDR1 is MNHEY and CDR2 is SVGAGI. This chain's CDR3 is CASSPGAGYTF. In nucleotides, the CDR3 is TGTGCCAGCTCTCCGGGTGCTGGCTACACCTTC.

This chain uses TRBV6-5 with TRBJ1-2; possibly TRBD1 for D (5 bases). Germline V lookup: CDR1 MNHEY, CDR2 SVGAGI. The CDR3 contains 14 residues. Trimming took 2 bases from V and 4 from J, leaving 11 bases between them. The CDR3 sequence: CASSYRRQPYGYTF. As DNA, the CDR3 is TGTGCCAGCAGTTACCGCCGACAGCCCTATGGCTACACCTTC.

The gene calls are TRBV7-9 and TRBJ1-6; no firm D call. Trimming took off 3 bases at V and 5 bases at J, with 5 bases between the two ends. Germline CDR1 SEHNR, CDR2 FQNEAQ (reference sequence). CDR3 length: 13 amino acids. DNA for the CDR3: TGTGCCAGCAGCTTGGCCGATAATTCACCCCTCCACTTT. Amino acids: CASSLADNSPLHF.

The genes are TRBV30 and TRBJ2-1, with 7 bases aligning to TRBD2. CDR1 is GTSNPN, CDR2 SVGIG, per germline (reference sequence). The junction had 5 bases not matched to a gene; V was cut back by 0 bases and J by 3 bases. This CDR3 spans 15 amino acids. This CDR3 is CAWSVASGYYNEQFF. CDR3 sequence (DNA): TGTGCCTGGAGTGTAGCTAGCGGCTACTACAATGAGCAGTTCTTC.

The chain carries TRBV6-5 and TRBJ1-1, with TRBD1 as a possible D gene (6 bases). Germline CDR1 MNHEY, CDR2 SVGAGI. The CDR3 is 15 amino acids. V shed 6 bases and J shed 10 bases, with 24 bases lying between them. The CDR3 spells CASSPEAGGGGAAFF. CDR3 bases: TGTGCCAGCAGCCCGGAGGCTGGGGGAGGGGGAGCAGCTTTCTTT.

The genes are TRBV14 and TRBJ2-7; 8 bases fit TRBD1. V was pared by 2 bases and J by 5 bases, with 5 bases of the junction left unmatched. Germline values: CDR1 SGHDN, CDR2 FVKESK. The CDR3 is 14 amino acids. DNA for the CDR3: TGTGCCAGCAGCCAACTTCCAGGGGGCAACGAGCAGTACTTC. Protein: CASSQLPGGNEQYF.

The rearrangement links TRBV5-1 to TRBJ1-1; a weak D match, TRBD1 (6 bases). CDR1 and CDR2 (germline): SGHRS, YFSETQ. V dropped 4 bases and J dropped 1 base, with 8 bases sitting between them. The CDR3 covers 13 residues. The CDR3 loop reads CASSKQGNTEAFF. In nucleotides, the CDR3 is TGCGCCAGCAGCAAACAGGGGAACACTGAAGCTTTCTTT.

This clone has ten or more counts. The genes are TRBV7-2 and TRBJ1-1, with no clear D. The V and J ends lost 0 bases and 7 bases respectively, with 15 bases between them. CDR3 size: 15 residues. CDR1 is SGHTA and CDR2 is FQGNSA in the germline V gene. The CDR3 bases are TGTGCCAGCAGCTTAGCCCTAGGGTATAGCGGTGAAGCTTTCTTT. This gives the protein CASSLALGYSGEAFF.